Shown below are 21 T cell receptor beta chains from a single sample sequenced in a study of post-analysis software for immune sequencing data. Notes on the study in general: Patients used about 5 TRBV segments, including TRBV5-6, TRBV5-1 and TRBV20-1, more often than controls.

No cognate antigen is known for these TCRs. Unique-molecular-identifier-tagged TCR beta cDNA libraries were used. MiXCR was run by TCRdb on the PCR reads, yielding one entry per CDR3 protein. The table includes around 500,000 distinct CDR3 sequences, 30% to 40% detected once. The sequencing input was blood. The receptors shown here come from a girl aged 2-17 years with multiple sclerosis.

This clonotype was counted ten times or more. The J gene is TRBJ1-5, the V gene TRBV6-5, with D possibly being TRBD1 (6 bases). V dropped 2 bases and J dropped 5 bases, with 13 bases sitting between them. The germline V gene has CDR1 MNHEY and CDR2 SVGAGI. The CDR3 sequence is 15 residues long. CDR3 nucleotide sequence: TGTGCCAGCAGTTACGCCAGGGGAATGGATCAGCCCCAGCATTTT. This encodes CASSYARGMDQPQHF.

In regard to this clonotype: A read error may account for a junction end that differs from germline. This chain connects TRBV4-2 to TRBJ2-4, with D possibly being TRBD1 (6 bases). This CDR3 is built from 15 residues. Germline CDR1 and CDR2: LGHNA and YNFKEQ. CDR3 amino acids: CASSEEGVAKNIQYF. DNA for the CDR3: TGTGCCAGCAGCGAAGAGGGGGTAGCCAAAAACATTCAGTACTTC.

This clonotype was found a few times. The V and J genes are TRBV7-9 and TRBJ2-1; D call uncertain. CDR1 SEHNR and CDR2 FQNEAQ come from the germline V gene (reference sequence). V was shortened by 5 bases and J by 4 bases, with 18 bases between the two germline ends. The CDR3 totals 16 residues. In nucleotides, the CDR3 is TGTGCCAGCAGCCCCCGGACCGGATTCCCTTACAATGAGCAGTTCTTC. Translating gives CASSPRTGFPYNEQFF.

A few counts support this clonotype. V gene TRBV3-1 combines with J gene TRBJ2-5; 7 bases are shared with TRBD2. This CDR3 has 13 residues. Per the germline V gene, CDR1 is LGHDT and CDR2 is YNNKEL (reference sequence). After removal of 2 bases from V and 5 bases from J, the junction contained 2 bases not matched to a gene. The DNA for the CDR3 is TGTGCCAGCAGCCAACTTAGCGGGGAGACCCAGTACTTC. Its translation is CASSQLSGETQYF.

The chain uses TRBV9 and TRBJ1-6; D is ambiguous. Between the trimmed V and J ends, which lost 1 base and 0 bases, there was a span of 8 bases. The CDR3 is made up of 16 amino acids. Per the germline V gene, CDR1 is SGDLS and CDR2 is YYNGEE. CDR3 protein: CASSVSGDSYNSPLHF. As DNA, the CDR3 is TGTGCCAGCAGCGTATCCGGGGACTCCTATAATTCACCCCTCCACTTT.

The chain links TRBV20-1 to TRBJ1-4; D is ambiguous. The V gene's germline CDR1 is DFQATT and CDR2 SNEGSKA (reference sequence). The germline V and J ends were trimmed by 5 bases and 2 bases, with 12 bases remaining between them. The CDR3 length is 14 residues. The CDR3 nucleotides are TGCAGTGCTGGAGGCTCCGGGACTAATGAAAAACTGTTTTTT. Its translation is CSAGGSGTNEKLFF.

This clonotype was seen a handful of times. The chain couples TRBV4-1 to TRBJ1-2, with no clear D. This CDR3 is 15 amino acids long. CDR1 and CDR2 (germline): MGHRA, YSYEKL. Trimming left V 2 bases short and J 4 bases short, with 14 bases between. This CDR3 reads CASSQSDTVSYGYTF. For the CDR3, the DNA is TGCGCCAGCAGCCAATCTGACACCGTATCCTATGGCTACACCTTC.

The CDR3 loop reads CASSQNGHENEKLFF. The CDR3 DNA is TGCGCCAGCAGCCAAAACGGGCACGAGAATGAAAAACTGTTTTTT. The chain joins TRBV4-1 to TRBJ1-4; D is unclear. Deletions cut 2 bases from V and 5 bases from J, with 12 bases between. Germline V gene data show CDR1 as MGHRA and CDR2 as YSYEKL. The length of the CDR3 is 15 residues.

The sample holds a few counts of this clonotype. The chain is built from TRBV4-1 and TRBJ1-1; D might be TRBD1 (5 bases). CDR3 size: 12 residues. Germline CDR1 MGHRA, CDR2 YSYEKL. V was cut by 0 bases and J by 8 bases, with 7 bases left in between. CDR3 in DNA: TGCGCCAGCAGCCAAGATGGGGCAGAAGCTTTCTTT. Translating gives CASSQDGAEAFF.

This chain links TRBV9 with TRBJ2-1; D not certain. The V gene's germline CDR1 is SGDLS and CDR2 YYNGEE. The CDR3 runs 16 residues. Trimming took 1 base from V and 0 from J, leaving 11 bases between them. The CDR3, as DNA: TGTGCCAGCAGCGTAAAATTGGACCCCTCCTACAATGAGCAGTTCTTC. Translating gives CASSVKLDPSYNEQFF.

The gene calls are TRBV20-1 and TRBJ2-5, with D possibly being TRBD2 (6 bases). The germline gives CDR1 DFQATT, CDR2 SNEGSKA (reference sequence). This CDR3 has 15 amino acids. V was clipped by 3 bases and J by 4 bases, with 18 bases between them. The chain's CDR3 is CSASGRAGSGETQYF. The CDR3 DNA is TGCAGTGCTAGTGGGCGGGCGGGGTCCGGAGAGACCCAGTACTTC.

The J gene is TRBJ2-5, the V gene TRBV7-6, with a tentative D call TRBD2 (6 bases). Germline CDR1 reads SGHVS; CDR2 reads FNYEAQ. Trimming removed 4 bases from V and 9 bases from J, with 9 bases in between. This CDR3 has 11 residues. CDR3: CASSSGGAQYF. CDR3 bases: TGTGCCAGCAGCTCCGGGGGTGCCCAGTACTTC.

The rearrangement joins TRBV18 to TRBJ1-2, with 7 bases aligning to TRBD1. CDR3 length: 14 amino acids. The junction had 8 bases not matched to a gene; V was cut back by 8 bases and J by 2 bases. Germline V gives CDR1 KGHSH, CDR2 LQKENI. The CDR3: CASTLSGQNYGYTF. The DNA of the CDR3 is TGTGCCAGCACCCTTTCGGGACAGAACTATGGCTACACCTTC.

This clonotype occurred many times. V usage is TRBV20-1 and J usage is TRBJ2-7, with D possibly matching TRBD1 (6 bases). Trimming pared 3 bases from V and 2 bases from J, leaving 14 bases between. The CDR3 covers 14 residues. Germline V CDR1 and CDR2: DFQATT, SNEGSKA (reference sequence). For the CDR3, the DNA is TGCAGTGCTAGGCTGTCCGGGACAACCTACGAGCAGTACTTC. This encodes CSARLSGTTYEQYF.

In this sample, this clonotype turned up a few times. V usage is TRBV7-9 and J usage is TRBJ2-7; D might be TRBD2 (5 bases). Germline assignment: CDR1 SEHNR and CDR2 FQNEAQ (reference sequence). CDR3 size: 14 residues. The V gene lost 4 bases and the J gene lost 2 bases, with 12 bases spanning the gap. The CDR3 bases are TGTGCCAGCAGCTCTTCGGGGAAAGCCTACGAGCAGTACTTC. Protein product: CASSSSGKAYEQYF.

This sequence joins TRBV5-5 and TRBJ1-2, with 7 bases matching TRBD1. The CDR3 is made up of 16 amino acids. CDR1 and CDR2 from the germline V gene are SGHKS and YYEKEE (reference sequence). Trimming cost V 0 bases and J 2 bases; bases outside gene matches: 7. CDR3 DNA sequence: TGTGCCAGCAGCTTGGTGTTAACAGGGGTCAACTATGGCTACACCTTC. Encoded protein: CASSLVLTGVNYGYTF.

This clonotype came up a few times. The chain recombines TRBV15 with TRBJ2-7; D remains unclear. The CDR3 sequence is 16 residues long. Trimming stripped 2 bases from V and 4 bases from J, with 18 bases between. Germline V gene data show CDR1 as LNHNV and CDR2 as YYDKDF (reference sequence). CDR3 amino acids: CATSRLGKTGIYEQYF. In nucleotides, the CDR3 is TGTGCCACCAGCAGACTAGGTAAAACGGGCATATACGAGCAGTACTTC.

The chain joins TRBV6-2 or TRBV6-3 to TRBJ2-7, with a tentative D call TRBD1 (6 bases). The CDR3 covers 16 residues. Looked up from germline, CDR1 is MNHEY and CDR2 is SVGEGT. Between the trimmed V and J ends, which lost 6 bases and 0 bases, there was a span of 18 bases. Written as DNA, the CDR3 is TGTGCCAGCAGGCCCGGACAGTCAAGAGGCTCCTACGAGCAGTACTTC. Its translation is CASRPGQSRGSYEQYF.

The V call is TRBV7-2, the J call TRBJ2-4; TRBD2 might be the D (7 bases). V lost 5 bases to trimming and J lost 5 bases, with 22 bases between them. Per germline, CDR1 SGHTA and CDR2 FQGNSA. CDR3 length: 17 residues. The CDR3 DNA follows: TGTGCCAGCAGCCGGAAGGGGGGGTCTGGCGGTCAAAACATTCAGTACTTC. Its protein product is CASSRKGGSGGQNIQYF. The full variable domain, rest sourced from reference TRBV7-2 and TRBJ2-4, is GAGVSQSPSNKVTEKGKDVELRCDPISGHTALYWYRQSLGQGLEFLIYFQGNSAPDKSGLPSDRFSAERTGGSVSTLTIQRTQQEDSAVYLCASSRKGGSGGQNIQYFGAGTRLSVL.

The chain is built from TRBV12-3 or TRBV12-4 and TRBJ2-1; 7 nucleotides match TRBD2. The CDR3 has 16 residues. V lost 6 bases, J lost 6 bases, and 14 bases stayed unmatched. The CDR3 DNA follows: TGTGCCAGCAGCCTCGGGAGAGCGGGGCTCGGCAATGAGCAGTTCTTC. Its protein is CASSLGRAGLGNEQFF.

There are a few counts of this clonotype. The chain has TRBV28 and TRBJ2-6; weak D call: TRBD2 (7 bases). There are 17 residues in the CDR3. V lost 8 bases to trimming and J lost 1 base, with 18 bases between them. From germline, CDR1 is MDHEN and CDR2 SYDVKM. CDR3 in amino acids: CASVPGGGPSGANVLTF. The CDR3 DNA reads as TGTGCCAGCGTCCCCGGCGGGGGCCCATCTGGGGCCAACGTCCTGACTTTC.